These 27 T cell receptor beta chains came from one sample sequenced in a study of post-analysis software for immune sequencing data. Each TCR beta cDNA library carried unique molecular identifiers. In TCRdb, the PCR reads were re-called with MiXCR into one record per CDR3 protein. The sample carries 350,000 to 500,000 distinct CDR3 sequences, 30% to 40% recorded once. These receptors' antigens are unknown. Overall study results and limits: Four to six TRBV segments were more frequent in patients than controls; TRBV5-6, TRBV5-1 and TRBV20-1 belonged to this group.

Material: blood. Receptors were obtained from a girl aged 2 to 10 with multiple sclerosis.

The J gene is TRBJ2-4, the V gene TRBV12-3 or TRBV12-4, with TRBD2 matching 11 bases. The J call may be in error: the DNA end matches TRBJ2-7 better. The CDR3 extends over 16 amino acids. DNA of the CDR3: TGTGCCAGCAGCCTCGGTAGCGGGAGGGCCTTTATCGAGCAGTACTTC. Its protein is CASSLGSGRAFIEQYF.

The chain links TRBV4-3 to TRBJ1-1; no firm D call. V gave up 0 bases and J gave up 0 bases, with 8 bases separating them. The CDR3 is 15 amino acids. The germline V gene encodes CDR1 LGHNA and CDR2 YSLEER. The CDR3 DNA follows: TGCGCCAGCAGCCAAGAGGCAGTGATGAACACTGAAGCTTTCTTT. This sequence encodes CASSQEAVMNTEAFF.

This clonotype was counted only a few times. The rearrangement uses TRBV6-5 and TRBJ1-5, with D perhaps matching TRBD1 (5 bases). V was pared by 0 bases and J by 5 bases, with 8 bases between. CDR1 is MNHEY, CDR2 SVGAGI, per germline. The length of the CDR3 is 14 residues. CDR3 residues: CASSYSREDQPQHF. CDR3 nucleotide sequence: TGTGCCAGCAGTTACTCCAGGGAGGATCAGCCCCAGCATTTT.

This clonotype was observed a single time. The CDR3 DNA follows: TGCAGTGCTAGCGGGGCCAACCTTGGCTACAAGCAGTACTTC. This codes for CSASGANLGYKQYF. The chain has TRBV20-1 and TRBJ2-5; D is perhaps TRBD1 or TRBD2 (5 bases each). The CDR3 sequence is 14 residues long. CDR1 DFQATT and CDR2 SNEGSKA come from the germline V gene (reference sequence). V was pared by 3 bases and J by 11 bases, with 22 bases between.

This clonotype was detected a few times. The CDR3 DNA follows: TGTGCCAGCAGCGGATCTAGCGGGGCCCAGACCCAGTACTTC. Its protein is CASSGSSGAQTQYF. The rearrangement joins TRBV3-1 to TRBJ2-5; 9 bases agree with TRBD2. CDR1 and CDR2 (germline): LGHDT, YNNKEL (reference sequence). With 5 bases clipped from V and 6 bases from J, the junction kept 7 bases outside the gene matches. The CDR3 is made up of 14 amino acids.

The chain carries TRBV12-3 or TRBV12-4 and TRBJ2-5, with 11 bases matching TRBD2. Trimming cost V 5 bases and J 11 bases; bases outside gene matches: 25. The CDR3 contains 19 residues. For the CDR3, the DNA is TGTGCCAGCAGTAAAACATACGCGGGACTAGCGGAACCCTACAATGAGCAGTACTTC. Translation: CASSKTYAGLAEPYNEQYF.

The V call is TRBV5-1, the J call TRBJ2-7; 7 nucleotides line up with TRBD2. The better agreement between TRBJ2-5 and the DNA end casts doubt on the J call. The CDR3 runs 15 residues. Germline CDR1 and CDR2: SGHRS and YFSETQ. The CDR3 protein is CASSKPGGGEETQYF. Here the CDR3 DNA reads TGCGCCAGCAGCAAGCCCGGGGGAGGGGAAGAGACCCAGTACTTC.

This sequence joins TRBV4-1 and TRBJ1-6, with 8 nucleotides matching TRBD1. The germline V gene encodes CDR1 MGHRA and CDR2 YSYEKL. The CDR3 has 14 amino acids. V shed 0 bases, J shed 9 bases, and the junction held 1 base outside the gene matches. In nucleotides, the CDR3 is TGCGCCAGCAGCCAAGACAGGGGGCTTTCACCCCTCCACTTT. As protein: CASSQDRGLSPLHF.

The chain is built from TRBV7-8 and TRBJ2-1; D perhaps matches TRBD2 (6 bases). The germline V and J ends were trimmed by 7 bases and 4 bases, with 14 bases remaining between them. CDR1 is SGHVS, CDR2 FQNEAQ, per germline. This CDR3 has 14 amino acids. CDR3 DNA sequence: TGTGCCAGCACCGGGACTGTTTATTACAATGAGCAGTTCTTC. Its protein is CASTGTVYYNEQFF.

The CDR3 sequence: CASSQDQGETEQFF. The CDR3 DNA is TGCGCCAGCAGCCAAGATCAGGGGGAAACGGAGCAGTTCTTC. The chain employs TRBV4-1 and TRBJ2-1; 7 nucleotides match TRBD1. Looked up from germline, CDR1 is MGHRA and CDR2 is YSYEKL. This CDR3 is built from 14 residues. The ends lost 0 bases at V and 10 bases at J; junction bases unmatched: 6.

As DNA, the CDR3 is TGTGCCAGCAGCTTAGGAGGACTTGATACGCAGTATTTT. Residues: CASSLGGLDTQYF. This rearrangement joins TRBV7-9 to TRBJ2-3; perhaps TRBD2 as D (5 bases). From germline, CDR1 is SEHNR and CDR2 FQNEAQ (reference sequence). V lost 1 base to trimming and J lost 6 bases, with 8 bases between them. The CDR3 consists of 13 residues.

The chain uses TRBV6-6 and TRBJ1-3, with D uncertain. V was clipped by 7 bases and J by 0 bases, with 7 bases between them. Germline CDR1 reads MNHNY; CDR2 reads SVGAGI (reference sequence). This CDR3 is 13 amino acids long. CDR3 sequence: CASKQSSGNTIYF. Written as DNA, the CDR3 is TGTGCCAGCAAACAGAGCTCTGGAAACACCATATATTTT.

The rearrangement joins TRBV20-1 to TRBJ2-5; D may match TRBD1 or TRBD2 (5 bases each). This CDR3 comprises 17 residues. Between the trimmed V and J ends, which lost 0 bases and 5 bases, there was a span of 22 bases. Germline-derived CDR1 and CDR2 are DFQATT and SNEGSKA (reference sequence). The DNA of the CDR3 is TGCAGTGCTAGAGATTGGGGGACCCCGGTTGCGGCGGAGACCCAGTACTTC. Residues: CSARDWGTPVAAETQYF.

This clonotype showed up just a few times. The rearrangement links TRBV27 to TRBJ2-7, with D possibly matching TRBD2 (6 bases). This CDR3 spans 13 amino acids. The V gene lost 5 bases and the J gene lost 5 bases, with 13 bases spanning the gap. Germline lookup yields CDR1 MNHEY and CDR2 SMNVEV (reference sequence). This CDR3 reads CASSVTSSHEQYF. The CDR3, as DNA: TGTGCCAGCAGTGTGACTAGTTCCCACGAGCAGTACTTC.

This sequence joins TRBV5-1 and TRBJ2-2, with D possibly being TRBD2 (6 bases). V was shortened by 0 bases and J by 6 bases, with 15 bases between the two germline ends. Germline V lookup: CDR1 SGHRS, CDR2 YFSETQ. The CDR3 extends over 16 amino acids. CDR3 in amino acids: CASSLAGARDSGELFF. DNA for the CDR3: TGCGCCAGCAGCTTGGCTGGGGCCAGGGACTCCGGGGAGCTGTTTTTT.

The CDR3 DNA reads as TGCAGTGCTCAGGGACAACCCAATGAAAAACTGTTTTTT. Amino acid sequence: CSAQGQPNEKLFF. The rearrangement uses TRBV20-1 and TRBJ1-4, with D perhaps matching TRBD1 (6 bases). The V gene lost 5 bases and the J gene lost 5 bases, with 12 bases spanning the gap. The CDR3 totals 13 residues. The germline CDR1 and CDR2 sequences are DFQATT and SNEGSKA (reference sequence).

The gene calls are TRBV14 and TRBJ2-3; TRBD2 might be the D (5 bases). V lost 2 bases to trimming and J lost 3 bases, with 12 bases between them. This CDR3 comprises 15 residues. Germline CDR1 and CDR2: SGHDN and FVKESK. The CDR3 DNA reads TGTGCCAGCAGCCAACTGGAGGTCACAACAGATACGCAGTATTTT. As protein: CASSQLEVTTDTQYF.

This clonotype was observed at least ten times. The chain combines TRBV12-3 or TRBV12-4 with TRBJ1-2; TRBD1 matches 7 bases. The CDR3 totals 13 residues. Trimming at V came to 6 bases and at J to 8 bases, leaving 9 bases not matched to a gene. The CDR3 nucleotides read TGTGCCAGCAGCTGGGACAGAGATCGGGGCTACACCTTC. This encodes CASSWDRDRGYTF.

The gene calls are TRBV28 and TRBJ2-3; no clear D gene. V lost 10 bases to trimming and J lost 1 base, with 6 bases between them. Germline CDR1 MDHEN, CDR2 SYDVKM. The CDR3 totals 11 residues. Here the CDR3 reads CATEGTDTQYF. The CDR3 DNA follows: TGTGCCACCGAGGGCACAGATACGCAGTATTTT.

This clonotype was seen a few times. This rearrangement joins TRBV4-2 to TRBJ2-5; 7 bases fit TRBD2. J lost 4 bases, V lost 4 bases, and 9 bases had no gene match. The germline gives CDR1 LGHNA, CDR2 YNFKEQ. The CDR3 is made up of 15 amino acids. This chain's CDR3 is CASSPLGGEGETQYF. The CDR3 bases are TGTGCCAGCAGCCCCCTTGGGGGGGAGGGAGAGACCCAGTACTTC.

This clonotype was seen a handful of times. The gene calls are TRBV5-1 and TRBJ1-5; D is unresolved. Germline values: CDR1 SGHRS, CDR2 YFSETQ. Trimming removed 1 base at V and 7 bases at J, with 9 bases between. This CDR3 contains 13 residues. The CDR3 protein is CASSLYGEQPQHF. CDR3 coding DNA: TGCGCCAGCAGCTTGTACGGGGAGCAGCCCCAGCATTTT.

V gene TRBV28 combines with J gene TRBJ2-7; a weak D match, TRBD2 (6 bases). V was clipped by 7 bases and J by 7 bases, with 14 bases between them. The CDR3 sequence is 12 residues long. Germline CDR1 MDHEN, CDR2 SYDVKM. CDR3 nucleotides: TGTGCCAGCAAACTTGACGGGGGAGAGCAGTACTTC. Its translation: CASKLDGGEQYF.

V gene TRBV29-1 combines with J gene TRBJ2-3; a weak D match, TRBD1 (6 bases). Between the trimmed V and J ends, which lost 3 bases and 4 bases, there was a span of 11 bases. The germline gives CDR1 SQVTM, CDR2 ANQGSEA. The CDR3 loop spans 13 amino acids. The CDR3 DNA reads as TGCAGCGTTGAGGGCAGGGGCTCAGATACGCAGTATTTT. Protein sequence: CSVEGRGSDTQYF.

CDR3 region: CASSLTSAGPSYNEQFF. The CDR3, as DNA: TGTGCCAGCAGTTTAACTTCGGCGGGTCCCTCCTACAATGAGCAGTTCTTC. The chain links TRBV27 to TRBJ2-1, with a possible D match to TRBD2 (5 bases). V lost 2 bases, J lost 0 bases, and 14 bases lay in between. Per the germline V gene, CDR1 is MNHEY and CDR2 is SMNVEV (reference sequence). The length of the CDR3 is 17 residues.

This chain uses TRBV12-3 or TRBV12-4 with TRBJ2-5, with D possibly matching TRBD1 (5 bases). The V end was cut by 4 bases, the J end by 7 bases, with 22 bases between. There are 16 residues in the CDR3. Here the CDR3 reads CASSSRQGRGRGTQYF. In DNA form, the CDR3 reads TGTGCCAGCAGTTCCCGGCAGGGCCGAGGAAGAGGGACCCAGTACTTC.

The CDR3 coding sequence is TGTGCCAGCACTGAGGCTGGTGGCGGGACCTTTTACAATGAGCAGTTCTTC. This sequence encodes CASTEAGGGTFYNEQFF. V usage is TRBV28 and J usage is TRBJ2-1, with D possibly TRBD2 on 6 matching bases. Trimming removed 7 bases from V and 4 bases from J, with 23 bases in between. Germline V gene lookup returns CDR1 MDHEN and CDR2 SYDVKM. This CDR3 contains 17 residues.

The genes are TRBV7-2 and TRBJ2-1; 7 bases match TRBD2. The CDR3 sequence is 15 residues long. Losses at the gene ends were 0 bases for V and 5 bases for J; bases not matched to a gene: 4. CDR1 and CDR2 from the germline V gene are SGHTA and FQGNSA. The CDR3 here is CASSLAGGLHNEQFF. The CDR3, as DNA: TGTGCCAGCAGCTTAGCGGGGGGACTACACAATGAGCAGTTCTTC. The complete variable domain, with remaining parts taken from reference TRBV7-2 and TRBJ2-1, reads GAGVSQSPSNKVTEKGKDVELRCDPISGHTALYWYRQSLGQGLEFLIYFQGNSAPDKSGLPSDRFSAERTGGSVSTLTIQRTQQEDSAVYLCASSLAGGLHNEQFFGPGTRLTVL.